This is a list of T cell receptor beta chains from one sample in a study of patients and donors after allogeneic stem cell transplantation. Each CDR3 protein is one row after TCRdb ran MiXCR on the RT-PCR reads. This sample has about 400,000 distinct CDR3 sequences, with roughly 17% found just once. Sequencing input: blood, either unsorted or a sorted T cell fraction (not recorded which). The receptor source for this set is a human donor who was either an allogeneic HSCT recipient or a stem cell or donor lymphocyte infusion donor (not recorded which). It is not recorded whose cells these are; they may come from a transplant donor. CDR3s include the opening cysteine and the closing phenylalanine or tryptophan. D genes are given only for firm matches. Size is omitted from some rows. Given values are once, few, many or a class for expanded clones.

J gene,V gene,D gene,clone size,CDR3 protein,CDR3 DNA
TRBJ2-1,TRBV3-1,TRBD2,.,CASSQEASGEYNEQFF,TGTGCCAGCAGCCAAGAGGCTAGCGGGGAGTACAATGAGCAGTTCTTC
TRBJ2-5,TRBV27,.,few,CASTLRGAHQETQYF,TGTGCCAGCACCCTAAGGGGGGCACATCAAGAGACCCAGTACTTC
TRBJ2-1,TRBV20-1,.,few,CSARAVFPNNEQFF,TGCAGTGCTAGAGCCGTATTCCCAAACAATGAGCAGTTCTTC
TRBJ1-6,TRBV5-1,.,.,CASSPRGSPLHF,TGCGCCAGCAGCCCCCGGGGTTCACCCCTCCACTTT
TRBJ1-1,TRBV25-1,TRBD1,.,CASILSSTGGTEAFF,TGTGCCAGCATCCTATCCTCCACAGGGGGAACTGAAGCTTTCTTT
TRBJ2-5,TRBV20-1,TRBD1,few,CSAARQGKETQYF,TGCAGTGCTGCCCGACAGGGCAAAGAGACCCAGTACTTC
TRBJ2-2,TRBV29-1,.,few,CSVVKGVGTGELFF,TGCAGCGTTGTCAAAGGGGTCGGCACCGGGGAGCTGTTTTTT
TRBJ1-2,TRBV6-1,.,few,CASSRTGAYGYTF,TGTGCCAGCAGTCGGACGGGGGCCTATGGCTACACCTTC
TRBJ2-1,TRBV18,.,few,CASSPRGQGNRNEQFF,TGTGCCAGCTCACCACGTGGGCAGGGTAATAGAAATGAGCAGTTCTTC
TRBJ2-3,TRBV12-3/TRBV12-4,.,few,CASSLAGLPGTQYF,TGTGCCAGCAGTTTAGCAGGGCTCCCCGGTACGCAGTATTTT
TRBJ2-1,TRBV7-9,TRBD2,.,CASSLQLAGDNEQFF,TGTGCCAGCAGCTTACAGCTAGCGGGGGACAATGAGCAGTTCTTC
TRBJ2-7,TRBV4-1,.,.,CASSRVLVHHYEQYF,TGCGCCAGCAGCCGTGTACTAGTCCATCATTACGAGCAGTACTTC
TRBJ2-1,TRBV5-6,TRBD2,.,CASSRTGAGVMNEQFF,TGTGCCAGCAGCCGTACTGGGGCGGGAGTTATGAATGAGCAGTTCTTC
TRBJ2-2,TRBV5-4,.,.,CASSSSAVGGGELFF,TGTGCCAGCAGCTCCTCGGCGGTCGGGGGCGGGGAGCTGTTTTTT
TRBJ1-1,TRBV5-1,.,few,CASSSGLAEAFF,TGCGCCAGCAGCTCAGGACTTGCTGAAGCTTTCTTT
TRBJ2-5,TRBV7-9,.,few,CASSLVGVTPGETQYF,TGTGCCAGCAGCTTAGTTGGGGTCACGCCGGGGGAGACCCAGTACTTC
TRBJ2-2,TRBV7-9,.,.,CASSSPSGTAGELFF,TGTGCCAGCAGCTCACCAAGTGGGACGGCCGGGGAGCTGTTTTTT
TRBJ1-1,TRBV30,.,few,CAWSRLGAFF,TGTGCCTGGAGCCGGCTGGGAGCTTTCTTT
TRBJ2-7,TRBV20-1,TRBD2,few,CSAPLAGRNYEQYF,TGCAGTGCTCCCCTAGCGGGAAGGAACTACGAGCAGTACTTC
TRBJ2-3,TRBV5-1,.,.,CASSLAETRGSQDTQYF,TGCGCCAGCAGCTTGGCCGAAACCCGGGGGTCGCAGGATACGCAGTATTTT
TRBJ1-1,TRBV7-6,.,.,CASSLDPGVQNTEAFF,TGTGCCAGCAGCTTAGACCCGGGGGTACAGAACACTGAAGCTTTCTTT
TRBJ1-2,TRBV7-8,.,few,CASSLGGWSYGYTF,TGTGCCAGCAGCTTAGGGGGGTGGTCGTATGGCTACACCTTC
TRBJ2-7,TRBV11-1,.,.,CASSSRLDRQSSYEQYF,TGTGCCAGCAGCTCAAGACTCGACAGACAAAGCTCCTACGAGCAGTACTTC
TRBJ1-1,TRBV6-1,TRBD1,.,CASRVGTATNTEAFF,TGTGCCAGCCGGGTCGGGACAGCCACGAACACTGAAGCTTTCTTT
TRBJ1-4,TRBV5-5,.,few,CASSSAGATNEKLFF,TGTGCCAGCAGCTCTGCAGGGGCAACTAATGAAAAACTGTTTTTT
TRBJ1-2,TRBV4-3,.,.,CASSHTNVVRAYGYTF,TGCGCCAGCAGCCATACAAACGTCGTACGGGCCTATGGCTACACCTTC
TRBJ1-2,TRBV4-3,TRBD1,.,CASSRGPGQGADGYTF,TGCGCCAGCAGCCGAGGCCCGGGACAGGGGGCTGATGGCTACACCTTC
TRBJ2-3,TRBV5-6,.,.,CASRLMRATTDTQYF,TGTGCCAGCCGACTAATGAGAGCGACCACAGATACGCAGTATTTT
TRBJ1-2,TRBV20-1,.,few,CSAITATAGYTF,TGCAGTGCTATCACCGCGACAGCTGGCTACACCTTC
TRBJ1-2,TRBV27,.,.,CASSLQGTYGYTF,TGTGCCAGCAGTTTACAGGGGACCTATGGCTACACCTTC
TRBJ1-1,TRBV2,.,.,CASSGIGGNTEAFF,TGTGCCAGCAGTGGGATCGGAGGTAACACTGAAGCTTTCTTT
TRBJ2-7,TRBV19,.,.,CASSIQGGYEQYF,TGTGCCAGTAGTATCCAGGGGGGCTACGAGCAGTACTTC
TRBJ2-7,TRBV7-9,TRBD2,.,CASSLARTSGYEQYF,TGTGCCAGCAGCTTAGCTCGGACTAGCGGCTACGAGCAGTACTTC
TRBJ1-6,TRBV11-3,TRBD1,many,CASSLGQGVNSPLHF,TGTGCCAGCAGCTTAGGGCAGGGGGTTAATTCACCCCTCCACTTT
TRBJ1-1,TRBV12-3/TRBV12-4,.,many,CASSFGRPNTEAFF,TGTGCCAGCAGTTTCGGTCGACCGAACACTGAAGCTTTCTTT
TRBJ1-1,TRBV6-2/TRBV6-3,TRBD1,few,CASSYSTGTGARGTEAFF,TGTGCCAGCAGTTACTCGACCGGGACAGGGGCGAGAGGCACTGAAGCTTTCTTT
TRBJ2-5,TRBV29-1,.,few,CSVEPRSKTQYF,TGCAGCGTTGAACCGAGATCGAAGACCCAGTACTTC
TRBJ1-5,TRBV20-1,.,.,CSVALAGWQPQHF,TGCAGTGTCGCCCTGGCAGGATGGCAGCCCCAGCATTTT
TRBJ1-2,TRBV6-1,.,few,CASSEYLNQLVGYTF,TGTGCCAGCAGTGAATATTTGAACCAACTGGTTGGCTACACCTTC
TRBJ2-7,TRBV29-1,TRBD1,.,CSVRDSTSEQYF,TGCAGCGTTAGGGACAGTACATCGGAGCAGTACTTC
TRBJ1-1,TRBV24-1,.,many,CATSDPGGPNTEAFF,TGTGCCACCAGTGATCCTGGCGGCCCGAACACTGAAGCTTTCTTT
TRBJ1-1,TRBV29-1,.,.,CSATLGREAFF,TGCAGCGCCACACTCGGTCGTGAAGCTTTCTTT
TRBJ1-2,TRBV5-6,.,once,CASSWKGGYTF,TGTGCCAGCAGCTGGAAGGGAGGCTACACCTTC
TRBJ2-3,TRBV6-5,.,few,CASSYGVTTDTQYF,TGTGCCAGCAGTTACGGGGTAACCACAGATACGCAGTATTTT
TRBJ2-5,TRBV20-1,TRBD2,.,CSPGGLAIYQETQYF,TGCAGTCCGGGGGGACTAGCGATCTATCAGGAGACCCAGTACTTC
TRBJ2-2,TRBV12-3/TRBV12-4,.,many,CASSSGLSTGELFF,TGTGCCAGCAGTTCAGGGTTGAGCACCGGGGAGCTGTTTTTT
TRBJ1-1,TRBV12-3/TRBV12-4,.,many,CASSLRAPNTEAFF,TGTGCCAGCAGTTTACGAGCCCCGAACACTGAAGCTTTCTTT
TRBJ2-2,TRBV24-1,.,few,CATSDSALPNTGELFF,TGTGCCACCAGTGACTCGGCGCTACCGAACACCGGGGAGCTGTTTTTT
TRBJ1-1,TRBV5-6,.,.,CASSLKGAGGTEAFF,TGTGCCAGCAGCTTAAAAGGGGCGGGAGGAACTGAAGCTTTCTTT
TRBJ2-7,TRBV7-9,.,.,CASSLSPRGVAVYEQYF,TGTGCCAGCAGCTTAAGCCCCAGGGGAGTCGCAGTCTACGAGCAGTACTTC
TRBJ1-2,TRBV6-5,.,few,CASSFTGVGYGYTF,TGTGCCAGCAGTTTCACGGGTGTGGGCTATGGCTACACCTTC
TRBJ1-2,TRBV18,.,few,CASSPPGPGGGYTF,TGTGCCAGCTCACCACCGGGACCCGGAGGGGGCTACACCTTC
TRBJ2-2,TRBV11-1,TRBD2,.,CASSLARGGVGELFF,TGTGCCAGCAGCTTAGCACGCGGGGGAGTCGGGGAGCTGTTTTTT
TRBJ2-7,TRBV5-1,TRBD2,.,CAIPGLAGEIYEQYF,TGCGCCATCCCGGGACTAGCGGGAGAGATCTACGAGCAGTACTTC
TRBJ2-7,TRBV4-2,TRBD2,many,CASSQDIGTSGLSYEQYF,TGTGCCAGCAGCCAAGATATAGGGACTAGCGGCCTCTCCTACGAGCAGTACTTC
TRBJ1-4,TRBV3-1,.,few,CASSFRAGRGANEKLFF,TGTGCCAGCAGCTTCCGGGCCGGACGCGGGGCTAATGAAAAACTGTTTTTT
TRBJ2-7,TRBV2,.,few,CASASYWDTSYEQYF,TGTGCCAGCGCTTCTTACTGGGACACGTCCTACGAGCAGTACTTC
TRBJ2-3,TRBV5-1,.,.,CASSSPRVDTQYF,TGCGCCAGCAGCTCCCCTAGAGTGGATACGCAGTATTTT
TRBJ2-7,TRBV20-1,TRBD1,.,CSASGTDRAYEQYF,TGCAGTGCTTCAGGAACGGACAGGGCCTACGAGCAGTACTTC
TRBJ1-5,TRBV7-9,TRBD1,few,CASSPRGGGNQPQHF,TGTGCCAGCAGCCCCAGGGGGGGTGGCAATCAGCCCCAGCATTTT